Below are 3 T cell receptor beta chains sequenced from a single sample in a study of CD8+ T cells in alopecia areata. The treatment is: oral pan-JAK inhibitor, 5-10 mg twice daily. Reverse transcribed after extraction, RNA yielded cDNA as the sequencing template. Measured with immunoSEQ multiplex PCR; TCRdb has only the in-frame clones, and not every one. In the table there are about 130,000 clones, 45% to 60% of which are singletons. The starting material was CD8+ T cells sorted from blood, obtained at week 4, from a patient treated with tofacitinib. The receptors stem from a human donor with alopecia areata.

The chain has TRBV4-3 and TRBJ2-7; no firm D call. V lost 0 bases, J lost 5 bases, and 5 bases lay in between. Per germline, CDR1 LGHNA and CDR2 YSLEER. The CDR3 covers 12 residues. Here the CDR3 reads CASSQEGNEQYF. The CDR3 DNA is TGCGCCAGCAGCCAAGAGGGCAACGAGCAGTACTTC.

The V and J genes are TRBV13 and TRBJ1-2; D is uncertain. Germline V gene sequence: CDR1 PRHDT, CDR2 FYEKMQ (reference sequence). The CDR3 length is 15 residues. V dropped 8 bases and J dropped 0 bases, with 16 bases sitting between them. CDR3 loop: CASRRREGTNYGYTF. The CDR3 nucleotides are TGTGCCAGCCGACGCCGAGAGGGAACTAACTATGGCTACACCTTC.

The V gene is TRBV15, the J gene TRBJ2-5, with D maybe TRBD2 (5 bases). Looked up from germline, CDR1 is LNHNV and CDR2 is YYDKDF (reference sequence). The CDR3 sequence is 11 residues long. V was trimmed by 3 bases and J by 7 bases, leaving 6 bases between them. The CDR3 DNA follows: TGTGCCACCAGCAGTCGGGGGACCCAGTACTTC. This gives the protein CATSSRGTQYF.